Sequencing of this T cell receptor beta chain was carried out in a study of blood T cell repertoires in COVID-19. Study-level information: Collection of acute and convalescent COVID-19 samples took place in the United States, Italy and Spain.

Here immunoSEQ multiplex PCR was the method, and the copy in TCRdb shows in-frame clones only, minus some. The sample includes 60,000 or so clones, about 77% of them seen just once. The sample consisted of peripheral blood. The TCR was taken from a human donor in a cohort sampled during active COVID-19.

The CDR3 reads CASSPVHGGRHYGYTF. CDR3 bases: TGCGCCAGCAGCCCGGTACACGGGGGAAGACACTATGGCTACACCTTC. The chain carries TRBV4-1 and TRBJ1-2, with D possibly matching TRBD1 (5 bases). Germline assignment: CDR1 MGHRA and CDR2 YSYEKL. Trimming left V 4 bases short and J 3 bases short, with 18 bases between. The CDR3 is 16 amino acids.